This T cell receptor beta chain derives from a study of blood T cell repertoires in COVID-19. Study-wide background: PBMCs, B-cell-depleted T cells, or T cells provided the cDNA or gDNA that made up the material.

Germline CDR1 reads LNHDA; CDR2 reads SQIVND (reference sequence). The CDR3 totals 12 residues. V was shortened by 8 bases and J by 4 bases, with 11 bases between the two germline ends. Cohorts were determined from participant-reported clinical history. Profiled with immunoSEQ multiplex PCR; TCRdb holds only in-frame clones, not every one. The sample carries about 220,000 clones, around 83% recorded once. This clone has a single count. The sequence was collected from a woman between 40 and 50 years old who had recovered from COVID-19. Material: PBMCs or T cells enriched from blood (not recorded which). The J gene is TRBJ1-2, the V gene TRBV19, with a tentative D call TRBD1 (6 bases). In nucleotides, the CDR3 is TGTGCCAGTGAGGGACAAGTCTATGGCTACACCTTC. This codes for CASEGQVYGYTF.